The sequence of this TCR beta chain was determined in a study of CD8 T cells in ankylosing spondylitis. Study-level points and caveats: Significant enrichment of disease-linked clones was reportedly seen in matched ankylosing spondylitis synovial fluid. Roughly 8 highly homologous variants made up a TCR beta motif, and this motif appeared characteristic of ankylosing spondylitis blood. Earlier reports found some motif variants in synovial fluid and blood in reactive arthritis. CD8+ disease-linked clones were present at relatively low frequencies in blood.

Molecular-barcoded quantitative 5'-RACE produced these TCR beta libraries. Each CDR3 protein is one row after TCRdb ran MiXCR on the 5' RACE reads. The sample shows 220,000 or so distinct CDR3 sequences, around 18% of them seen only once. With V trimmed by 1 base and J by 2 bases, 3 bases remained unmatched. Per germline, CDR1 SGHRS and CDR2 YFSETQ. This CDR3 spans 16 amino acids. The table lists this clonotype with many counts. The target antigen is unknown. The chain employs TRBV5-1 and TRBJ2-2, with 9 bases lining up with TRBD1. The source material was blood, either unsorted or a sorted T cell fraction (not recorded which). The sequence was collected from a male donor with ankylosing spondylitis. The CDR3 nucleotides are TGCGCCAGCAGCTTGTCGGGACAGGGCAACACCGGGGAGCTGTTTTTT. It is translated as CASSLSGQGNTGELFF.